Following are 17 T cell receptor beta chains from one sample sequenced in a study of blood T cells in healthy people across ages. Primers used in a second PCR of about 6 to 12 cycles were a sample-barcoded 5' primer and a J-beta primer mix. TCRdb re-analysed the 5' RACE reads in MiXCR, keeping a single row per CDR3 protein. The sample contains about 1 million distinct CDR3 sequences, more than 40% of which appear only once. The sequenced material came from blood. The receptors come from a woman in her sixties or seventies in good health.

CDR3 DNA: TGTGCCATCAGTGACACAGACTCCTACGAGCAGTACTTC. This gives the protein CAISDTDSYEQYF. The V call is TRBV10-3, the J call TRBJ2-7; D unresolved. CDR3 size: 13 residues. Germline V gene lookup returns CDR1 ENHRY and CDR2 SYGVKD. V was cut by 3 bases and J by 0 bases, with 6 bases left in between.

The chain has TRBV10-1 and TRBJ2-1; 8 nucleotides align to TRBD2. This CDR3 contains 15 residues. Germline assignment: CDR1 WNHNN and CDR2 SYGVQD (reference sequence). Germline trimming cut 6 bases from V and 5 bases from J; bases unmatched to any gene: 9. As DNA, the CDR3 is TGCGCCAGCAGATATAGCGGGAAGTCGGACAATGAGCAGTTCTTC. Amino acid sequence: CASRYSGKSDNEQFF.

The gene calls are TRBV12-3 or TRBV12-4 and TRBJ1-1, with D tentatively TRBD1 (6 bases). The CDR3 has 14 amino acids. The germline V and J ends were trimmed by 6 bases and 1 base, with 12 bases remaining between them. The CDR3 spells CASRKTGWNTEAFF. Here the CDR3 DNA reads TGTGCCAGCAGGAAAACAGGGTGGAACACTGAAGCTTTCTTT.

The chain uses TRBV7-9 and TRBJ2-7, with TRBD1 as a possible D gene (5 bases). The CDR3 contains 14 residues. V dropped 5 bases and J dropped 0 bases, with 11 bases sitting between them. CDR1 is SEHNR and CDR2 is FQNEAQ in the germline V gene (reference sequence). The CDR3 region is CASSPDSDSYEQYF. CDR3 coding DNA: TGTGCCAGCAGCCCAGACAGTGACTCCTACGAGCAGTACTTC.

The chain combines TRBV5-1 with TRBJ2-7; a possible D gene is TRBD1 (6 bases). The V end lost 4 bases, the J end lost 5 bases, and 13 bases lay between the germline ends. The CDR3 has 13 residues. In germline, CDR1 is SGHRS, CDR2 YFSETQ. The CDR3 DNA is TGCGCCAGCAGCGTGGACAGAGTCAACGAGCAGTACTTC. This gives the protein CASSVDRVNEQYF.

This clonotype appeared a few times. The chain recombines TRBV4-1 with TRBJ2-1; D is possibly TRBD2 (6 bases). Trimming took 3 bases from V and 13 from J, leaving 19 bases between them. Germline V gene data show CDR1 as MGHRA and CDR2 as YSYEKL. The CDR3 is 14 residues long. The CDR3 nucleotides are TGCGCCAGCAGCCAGGGACTCCCGGGGGAGACCCAGTTCTTC. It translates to CASSQGLPGETQFF.

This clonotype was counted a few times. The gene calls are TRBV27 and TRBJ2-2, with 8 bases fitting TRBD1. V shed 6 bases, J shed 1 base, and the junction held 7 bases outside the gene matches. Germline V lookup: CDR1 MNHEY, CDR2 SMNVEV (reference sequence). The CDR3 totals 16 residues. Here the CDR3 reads CASREAGTGNTGELFF. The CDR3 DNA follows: TGTGCCAGCAGGGAGGCTGGGACAGGGAACACCGGGGAGCTGTTTTTT.

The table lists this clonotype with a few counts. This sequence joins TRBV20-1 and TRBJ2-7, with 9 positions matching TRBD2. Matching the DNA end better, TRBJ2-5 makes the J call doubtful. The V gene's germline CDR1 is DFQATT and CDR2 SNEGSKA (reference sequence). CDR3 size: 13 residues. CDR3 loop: CSAPSGLAETQYF. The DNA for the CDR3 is TGCAGTGCCCCATCGGGACTAGCAGAGACCCAGTACTTC.

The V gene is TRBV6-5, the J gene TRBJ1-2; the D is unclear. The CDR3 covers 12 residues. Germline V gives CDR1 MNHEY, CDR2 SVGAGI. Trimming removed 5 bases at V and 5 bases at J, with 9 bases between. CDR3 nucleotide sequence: TGTGCCAGCAGTAGATATACGTATGGCTACACCTTC. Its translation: CASSRYTYGYTF.

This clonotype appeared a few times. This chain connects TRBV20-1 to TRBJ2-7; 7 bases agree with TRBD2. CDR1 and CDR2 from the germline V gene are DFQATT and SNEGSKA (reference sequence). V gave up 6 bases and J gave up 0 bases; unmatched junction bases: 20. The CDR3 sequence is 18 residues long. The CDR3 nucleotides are TGCAGTGCCCGCGGGACGCTTGCGGGAGAGTATAGCTCCTACGAGCAGTACTTC. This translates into CSARGTLAGEYSSYEQYF.

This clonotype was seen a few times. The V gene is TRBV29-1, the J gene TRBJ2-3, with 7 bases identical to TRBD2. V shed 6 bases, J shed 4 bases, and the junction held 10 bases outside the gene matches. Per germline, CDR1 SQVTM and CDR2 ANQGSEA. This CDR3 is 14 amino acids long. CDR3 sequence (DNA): TGCAGCGTCAATCGGGGGGACTGGGCAGATACGCAGTATTTT. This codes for CSVNRGDWADTQYF.

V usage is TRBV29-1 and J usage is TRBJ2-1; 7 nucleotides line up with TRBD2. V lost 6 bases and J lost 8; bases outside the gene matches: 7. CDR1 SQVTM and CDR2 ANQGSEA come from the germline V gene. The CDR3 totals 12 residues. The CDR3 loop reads CSVRTRGDEQFF. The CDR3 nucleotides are TGCAGCGTCCGGACTAGAGGCGATGAGCAGTTCTTC.

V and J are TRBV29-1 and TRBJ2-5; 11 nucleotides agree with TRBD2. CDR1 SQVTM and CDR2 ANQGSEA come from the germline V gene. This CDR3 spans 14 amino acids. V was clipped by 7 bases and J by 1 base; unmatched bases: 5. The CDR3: CSALAGAGQETQYF. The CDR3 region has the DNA TGCAGCGCACTAGCGGGAGCAGGCCAAGAGACCCAGTACTTC.

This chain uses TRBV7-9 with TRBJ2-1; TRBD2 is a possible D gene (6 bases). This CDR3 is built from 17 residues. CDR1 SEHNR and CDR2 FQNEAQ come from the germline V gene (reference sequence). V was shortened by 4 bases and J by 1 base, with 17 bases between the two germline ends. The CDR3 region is CASSWGEEVISYNEQFF. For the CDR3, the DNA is TGTGCCAGCAGCTGGGGGGAGGAAGTAATTTCCTACAATGAGCAGTTCTTC.

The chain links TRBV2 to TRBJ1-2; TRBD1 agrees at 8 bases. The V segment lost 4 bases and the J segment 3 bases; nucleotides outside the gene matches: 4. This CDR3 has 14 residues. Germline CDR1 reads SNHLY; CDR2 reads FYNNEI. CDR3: CASSGDRGDYGYTF. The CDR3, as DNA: TGTGCCAGCAGTGGAGACAGGGGAGACTATGGCTACACCTTC.

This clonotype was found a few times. CDR3 sequence reads: CASNRLPYNEQFF. The CDR3, as DNA: TGTGCCAGCAATCGGCTACCATACAATGAGCAGTTCTTC. The chain links TRBV28 to TRBJ2-1; D is ambiguous. CDR3 length equals 13 residues. Germline-derived CDR1 and CDR2 are MDHEN and SYDVKM. Between the trimmed V and J ends, which lost 7 bases and 4 bases, there was a span of 11 bases.

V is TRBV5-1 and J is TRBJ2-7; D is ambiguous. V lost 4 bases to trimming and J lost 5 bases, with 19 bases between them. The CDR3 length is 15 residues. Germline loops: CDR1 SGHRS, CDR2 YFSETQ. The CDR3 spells CASSGEQPGLDEQYF. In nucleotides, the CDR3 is TGCGCCAGCAGCGGAGAGCAACCCGGGCTTGACGAGCAGTACTTC.